A few counts support the clone carrying this T cell receptor beta chain. What it recognizes is unknown. The record originates from a study of beta chain features in type 1 diabetes. Isolation of CD4+ naive, central memory, regulatory and stem cell-like memory cells was achieved by sorting via CD45RO/CCR7/CD25/CD127/CD95/CD27. Sorted cells reached over 95% purity in every population. Expressed TCRB transcripts were sequenced because the isolated RNA had all been reverse transcribed beforehand. The repertoire was sequenced with immunoSEQ multiplex PCR; TCRdb's copy has only in-frame clones and lacks some. The table has about 620,000 clones, 15% to 18% seen once. Notes on the study in general: Researchers reported that naive, central memory and Treg TCRB repertoires appeared more similar in patients than in healthy donors. Any HLA type influence on TCRB rearrangement was left unresolved here.

Germline CDR1 SGDLS, CDR2 YYNGEE. This CDR3 has 15 amino acids. V lost 3 bases and J lost 0, with 13 bases in between. Sequenced sample: naive CD4+ T cells from blood. The receptor's source is a man aged 18 to 30 in good health. The V gene is TRBV9, the J gene TRBJ2-7; D assignment may be TRBD1 or TRBD2 (5 bases each). The CDR3 is CASSGGYRDSYEQYF. The DNA of the CDR3 is TGTGCCAGCAGCGGGGGGTATAGGGACTCCTACGAGCAGTACTTC.